These T cell receptor beta chains were read from a single sample in a study of T cells in Graves' hyperthyroidism and ophthalmopathy. One entry per CDR3 protein results from TCRdb running MiXCR on the multiplex PCR reads. The sample lists 600,000 to 650,000 distinct CDR3 sequences, around 16% occurring once. The specimen was blood. The origin of the receptors is a woman aged 25 to 45 with Graves' hyperthyroidism. Each CDR3 is given with its conserved first and last residue. The order of the fields is clone size, J gene, V gene, D gene, CDR3 DNA, CDR3 protein. The D gene is left open where the match is weak. Only some rows state a clone size, as once, few, many or a class for expanded clones.

- TRBJ2-7 TRBV29-1 TRBD1 TGCAGCGTGACACAGGGGGAGCAGTACTTC CSVTQGEQYF
once TRBJ1-2 TRBV5-4 - TGTGCCAGCAGCTCACAAGGCCCCTCTAACTATGGCTACACCTTC CASSSQGPSNYGYTF
many TRBJ1-4 TRBV28 TRBD1 TGTGCCAGCAGTTTGGAAAGGGGGCTTAATAATGAAAAACTGTTTTTT CASSLERGLNNEKLFF
- TRBJ2-2 TRBV4-1 - TGCGCCAGCAGCCAAGGTCTCTCACACACCGGGGAGCTGTTTTTT CASSQGLSHTGELFF
many TRBJ2-3 TRBV3-1 - TGTGCCAGCAACGCAGGGCCCTGGGCAGATACGCAGTATTTT CASNAGPWADTQYF
- TRBJ1-5 TRBV27 TRBD1 TGTGCCAGCAGGGGGACAGGGGGCTATCAGCCCCAGCATTTT CASRGTGGYQPQHF
few TRBJ2-2 TRBV4-1 TRBD2 TGCGCCAGCAGCCAAAATAGCGGGAGCAACACCGGGGAGCTGTTTTTT CASSQNSGSNTGELFF
many TRBJ2-3 TRBV6-2/TRBV6-3 TRBD2 TGTGCCAGCAGTTACCCCGGACTAGCGGGTAACACAGATACGCAGTATTTT CASSYPGLAGNTDTQYF
- TRBJ1-6 TRBV12-3/TRBV12-4 - TGTGCCAGCAGACAGGGACATTCACCCCTCCACTTT CASRQGHSPLHF
many TRBJ1-2 TRBV6-1 - TGTGCCAGCAGTCAAGGGGCCTGGGGCTATGGCTACACCTTC CASSQGAWGYGYTF
few TRBJ2-1 TRBV20-1 TRBD1 TGCAGTGCCTCCAGGGGGCTGGATGAGCAGTTCTTC CSASRGLDEQFF
many TRBJ1-2 TRBV29-1 - TGCAGCGTTGAAGGGGTGGAGCTCCTCGGCTATGGCTACACCTTC CSVEGVELLGYGYTF
- TRBJ2-7 TRBV10-1 TRBD1 TGCGCCAGGCCGGGACAGGGGACCTACGAGCAGTACTTC CARPGQGTYEQYF
many TRBJ1-1 TRBV28 - TGTGCCAGCAGTATCGGGACGTCAGAAGCTTTCTTT CASSIGTSEAFF
many TRBJ2-7 TRBV28 - TGTGCCAGCAGCCCATGGGGGGACTCGAGCTCCTACGAGCAGTACTTC CASSPWGDSSSYEQYF
many TRBJ2-7 TRBV28 - TGTGCCAGCAGTTCCGTTGGCTACGAGCAGTACTTC CASSSVGYEQYF